Listed here are 3 T cell receptor beta chains from one sample, sequenced in a study of blood T cells in healthy people across ages. PCR was performed a second time for about 7 to 11 cycles using a sample-barcoded 5' primer and a J-beta primer mix. Via MiXCR, TCRdb re-called the 5' RACE reads, giving one row per CDR3 protein. This table holds about 900,000 distinct CDR3 sequences, under 80% found once. Material: blood. Source of these receptors: a man younger than 45 in good health.

Only one count was recorded for this clonotype. The J gene is TRBJ2-1, the V gene TRBV10-3, with 10 positions matching TRBD2. V lost 4 bases to trimming and J lost 10 bases; unmatched junction nucleotides: 13. CDR3 length equals 16 residues. Germline lookup yields CDR1 ENHRY and CDR2 SYGVKD. In DNA, the CDR3 is TGTGCCATCAGTGGATCTAAAAGCGGGGGGGCAGAAGAGCAGTTCTTC. It is translated as CAISGSKSGGAEEQFF.

This clonotype was seen more than once but under ten times. As DNA, the CDR3 is TGTGCCACCAGTGATTTGGGAGGGGTTGGGGCCAACGTCCTGACTTTC. This sequence encodes CATSDLGGVGANVLTF. V usage is TRBV24-1 and J usage is TRBJ2-6; a possible D gene is TRBD2 (6 bases). The CDR3 is 16 residues long. The germline gives CDR1 KGHDR, CDR2 SFDVKD. V gave up 0 bases and J gave up 3 bases, with 8 bases separating them.

This CDR3 reads CASSPTTGGAKGYTF. DNA for the CDR3: TGTGCCAGCAGCCCTACGACAGGTGGGGCAAAGGGCTACACCTTC. V gene TRBV9 combines with J gene TRBJ1-2; TRBD1 is a possible D gene (6 bases). This CDR3 is 15 amino acids long. Germline values: CDR1 SGDLS, CDR2 YYNGEE. Trimming pared 4 bases from V and 8 bases from J, leaving 21 bases between.